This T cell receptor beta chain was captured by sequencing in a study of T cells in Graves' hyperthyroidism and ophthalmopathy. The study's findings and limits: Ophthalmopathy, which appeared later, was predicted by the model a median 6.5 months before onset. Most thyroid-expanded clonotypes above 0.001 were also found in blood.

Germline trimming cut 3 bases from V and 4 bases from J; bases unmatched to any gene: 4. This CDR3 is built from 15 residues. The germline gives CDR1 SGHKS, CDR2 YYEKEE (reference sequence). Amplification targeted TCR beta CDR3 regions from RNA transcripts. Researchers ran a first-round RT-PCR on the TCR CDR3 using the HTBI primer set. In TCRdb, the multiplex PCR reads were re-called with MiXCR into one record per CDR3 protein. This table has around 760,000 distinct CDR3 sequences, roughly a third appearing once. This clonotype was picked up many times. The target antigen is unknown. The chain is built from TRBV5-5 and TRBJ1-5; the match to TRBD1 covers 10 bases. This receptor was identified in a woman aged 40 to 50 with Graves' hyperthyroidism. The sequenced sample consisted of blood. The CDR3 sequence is CASSSWGQGNQPQHF. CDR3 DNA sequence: TGTGCCAGCAGCTCGTGGGGACAGGGGAATCAGCCCCAGCATTTT.